This TCR beta chain was identified in a study of cytomegalovirus exposure and HLA in healthy donors. Vbeta (60) and Jbeta (13) primers were used in the PCR. Sequenced by immunoSEQ multiplex PCR; TCRdb stores in-frame clones only, minus some. Of approximately 100,000 clones in the sample, roughly 80% are singletons; the top ten hold less than 3%. Study findings and constraints: Productive rates of about 87% or about 30% were seen for most TCR beta V segments in an earlier analysis. According to the study, roughly 160 TCR beta chains were cytomegalovirus-associated. Most CMV-associated TCR beta chains were later found to appear HLA-restricted. Both high specificity and high sensitivity reportedly marked the classifier's diagnosis of cytomegalovirus status.

This CDR3 comprises 15 residues. Trimming left V 1 base short and J 2 bases short, with 10 bases between. Germline CDR1 is SGHTS and CDR2 is YDEGEE. A note on this clone: What it recognizes is unknown.

This sequence originates from a female donor in good health and CMV-seronegative. The J gene is TRBJ1-3, the V gene TRBV5-8; TRBD1 is a possible D gene (5 bases). The source material was PBMCs. The CDR3 loop is CASSLRGTTGNTIYF. As DNA, the CDR3 is TGTGCCAGCAGCTTGCGCGGGACGACTGGAAACACCATATATTTT.